The 17 T cell receptor beta chains reported below all come from one sample, sequenced in a study of blood T cell repertoires in COVID-19. Generated by immunoSEQ multiplex PCR, the TCRdb table keeps only in-frame clones and is missing some. Of 250,000 to 350,000 clones in the sample, nearly 90% were seen once. The sequencing input was PBMCs or T cells enriched from blood (not recorded which). These TCRs come from a woman aged 18-29 years with acute COVID-19.

This sequence joins TRBV4-2 and TRBJ2-2; D is possibly TRBD2 (6 bases). The CDR3 runs 16 residues. Germline CDR1 is LGHNA and CDR2 is YNFKEQ. Trimming cost V 0 bases and J 6 bases, with 14 bases left between them. CDR3 protein: CASSQDKGPGAGELFF. CDR3 DNA: TGTGCCAGCAGCCAAGATAAAGGTCCGGGGGCCGGGGAGCTGTTTTTT.

The J gene is TRBJ1-5, the V gene TRBV6-5; 8 nucleotides align to TRBD1. CDR1 and CDR2 from the germline V gene are MNHEY and SVGAGI. V was clipped by 2 bases and J by 6 bases; unmatched bases: 6. The CDR3 consists of 15 residues. The CDR3 loop is CASSYGGQGTQPQHF. CDR3 DNA sequence: TGTGCCAGCAGTTACGGAGGACAGGGTACTCAGCCCCAGCATTTT.

This chain links TRBV10-3 with TRBJ2-5; 13 bases match TRBD2. CDR3 length: 15 residues. J lost 5 bases, V lost 8 bases, and 8 bases had no gene match. The germline V gene has CDR1 ENHRY and CDR2 SYGVKD. The CDR3 nucleotides are TGTGCCATCGGACGACTAGCGGGAGGCGGGGAGACCCAGTACTTC. Translation: CAIGRLAGGGETQYF.

The chain uses TRBV2 and TRBJ2-7, with D perhaps matching TRBD1 (6 bases). The germline gives CDR1 SNHLY, CDR2 FYNNEI. V was trimmed by 4 bases and J by 0 bases, leaving 13 bases between them. The CDR3 runs to 15 residues. This CDR3 reads CASSVGTYSSYEQYF. The CDR3 DNA reads as TGTGCCAGCAGTGTAGGGACATACAGCTCCTACGAGCAGTACTTC.

V usage is TRBV3-1 (or the pseudogene TRBV3-2) and J usage is TRBJ2-1, with 14 nucleotides matching TRBD2. CDR1 LGHDT and CDR2 YNNKEL come from the germline V gene (reference sequence). Trimming removed 3 bases from V and 3 bases from J; junction bases left unmatched: 10. This CDR3 contains 19 residues. The CDR3 here is CASSHSQGLAGAFYNEQFF. CDR3 bases: TGTGCCAGCAGCCACTCCCAGGGACTAGCGGGAGCCTTCTACAATGAGCAGTTCTTC.

The V and J genes are TRBV15 and TRBJ2-1; perhaps TRBD2 as D (6 bases). Germline lookup yields CDR1 LNHNV and CDR2 YYDKDF (reference sequence). Between the trimmed V and J ends, which lost 3 bases and 12 bases, there was a span of 15 bases. This CDR3 is built from 13 residues. The CDR3 sequence is CATSSASGGGQFF. The CDR3 DNA sequence: TGTGCCACCAGCAGCGCGAGTGGGGGAGGGCAGTTCTTC.

The chain recombines TRBV19 with TRBJ1-5, with 7 positions matching TRBD1. The length of the CDR3 is 17 residues. J was trimmed by 4 bases and V by 4 bases; bases with no gene match: 13. Germline-derived CDR1 and CDR2 are LNHDA and SQIVND (reference sequence). The CDR3 DNA sequence: TGTGCCAGTAGTACCGAACAGGGGTTCTTTTATAATCAGCCCCAGCATTTT. Its protein product is CASSTEQGFFYNQPQHF.

The J gene is TRBJ2-5, the V gene TRBV21-1; the table's TRBD2 call for D was not verified on the DNA. TRBV21-1 is a listed pseudogene. The CDR3 extends over 17 amino acids. The DNA for the CDR3 is TGTGCCAGCAGCAAAGAAGATTCTAGCGGGAGCCAAGAGACCCAGTACTTC. Encoded protein: CASSKEDSSGSQETQYF.

This sequence joins TRBV6-5 and TRBJ2-1; D is possibly TRBD2 (6 bases). Per the germline V gene, CDR1 is MNHEY and CDR2 is SVGAGI. The germline V and J ends were trimmed by 5 bases and 5 bases, with 16 bases remaining between them. The CDR3 covers 15 residues. Written as DNA, the CDR3 is TGTGCCAGCAGTCGTGGGTCGGGACTTCACAATGAGCAGTTCTTC. Its protein is CASSRGSGLHNEQFF.

The chain employs TRBV3-1 (or the pseudogene TRBV3-2) and TRBJ2-7; no firm D call. Trimming removed 0 bases from V and 1 base from J, with 7 bases in between. The germline V gene has CDR1 LGHDT and CDR2 YNNKEL (reference sequence). This CDR3 spans 14 amino acids. The CDR3: CASSQEAPSYEQYF. In DNA form, the CDR3 reads TGTGCCAGCAGCCAAGAGGCCCCTTCCTACGAGCAGTACTTC.

The V gene is TRBV19, the J gene TRBJ1-3; D unresolved. The V gene's germline CDR1 is LNHDA and CDR2 SQIVND (reference sequence). The CDR3 extends over 14 amino acids. V was cut by 3 bases and J by 4 bases, with 10 bases left in between. CDR3 amino acids: CASSIMSGGNTIYF. CDR3 in DNA: TGTGCCAGTAGTATCATGTCGGGAGGAAACACCATATATTTT.

This clone was recorded once. The V and J genes are TRBV7-6 and TRBJ2-7, with 11 nucleotides matching TRBD2. Germline CDR1 and CDR2: SGHVS and FNYEAQ. The CDR3 has 20 residues. V lost 0 bases to trimming and J lost 1 base; unmatched junction nucleotides: 14. CDR3 residues: CASSLAIAGTASGRSYEQYF. DNA of the CDR3: TGTGCCAGCAGCTTAGCGATCGCCGGGACCGCTAGCGGGAGGTCCTACGAGCAGTACTTC.

The chain couples TRBV28 to TRBJ1-5; D possibly corresponds to TRBD1 (5 bases). CDR1 and CDR2 (germline): MDHEN, SYDVKM. The V end lost 5 bases, the J end lost 1 base, and 12 bases lay between the germline ends. There are 15 residues in the CDR3. The CDR3 reads CASSPTVLSNQPQHF. In DNA form, the CDR3 reads TGTGCCAGCAGTCCGACAGTCTTAAGCAATCAGCCCCAGCATTTT.

The chain employs TRBV4-3 and TRBJ2-1; TRBD2 aligns across 7 bases. Per the germline V gene, CDR1 is LGHNA and CDR2 is YSLEER. V lost 1 base, J lost 4 bases, and 7 bases stayed unmatched. The CDR3 length is 16 residues. As DNA, the CDR3 is TGCGCCAGCAGCCAAGTGTGGCTAGCGGCTTACAATGAGCAGTTCTTC. Its protein product is CASSQVWLAAYNEQFF.

The rearrangement links TRBV11-2 to TRBJ2-1, with TRBD2 matching 11 bases. J was trimmed by 6 bases and V by 1 base; bases with no gene match: 5. The CDR3 extends over 16 amino acids. Germline CDR1 reads SGHAT; CDR2 reads FQNNGV. CDR3 sequence reads: CASSLAASGRFNEQFF. The CDR3 region has the DNA TGTGCCAGCAGCTTAGCGGCTAGCGGGAGGTTCAATGAGCAGTTCTTC.

Only one count was recorded for this clone. The chain has TRBV12-3 or TRBV12-4 and TRBJ1-6; D is ambiguous. V was pared by 3 bases and J by 5 bases, with 5 bases between. This CDR3 has 13 residues. As DNA, the CDR3 is TGTGCCAGCAGTTTCCCAAATAATTCACCCCTCCACTTT. Amino acid sequence: CASSFPNNSPLHF.

The CDR3 coding sequence is TGTGCCAGCAGCCATGATGACAGGGGGCATATGAACACTGAAGCTTTCTTT. Its protein is CASSHDDRGHMNTEAFF. The rearrangement joins TRBV3-1 (or the pseudogene TRBV3-2) to TRBJ1-1; 10 bases match TRBD1. This CDR3 contains 17 residues. V gave up 3 bases and J gave up 0 bases; unmatched junction bases: 7. CDR1 LGHDT and CDR2 YNNKEL come from the germline V gene (reference sequence).